The present entry profiles one T cell receptor beta chain with its context. What this receptor recognizes is not known. No base-level quality is on record; no much larger clone is a single base apart. The data originate from a study of T cells after yellow fever vaccination (dated by TCRdb to about 2019). Turning to the overall study: The SMART-Seq v4 Ultra Low Input RNA kit was used to prepare libraries from fractions with low cell numbers. Two healthy male donors made up the cohort, one aged 18 to 30 years and the other aged 30 to 40 years. To follow T-cell clones before and after both primary and booster YFV17D yellow fever vaccination, bulk TCR alpha and beta repertoires underwent longitudinal sequencing. Blood was drawn at multiple timepoints before and after primary and secondary immunization, with bulk PBMC replicates and cell subsets isolated. Summary of the overall study and its limitations: Because only a couple of donors were included in the study, the extent to which the findings can be generalized is limited. Compared with the primary T-cell response, the secondary T-cell response was faster but weaker, reaching its peak on day 5 rather than on day 15. A small share of clonotypes was detected in both CD4 and CD8 compartments, with the overlap likely arising from convergent recombination. After the booster, most of the clones that had expanded following primary vaccination were detected again (roughly 97% of CD4 and around 90% of CD8), which suggests that memory was broadly maintained. FACS-sorted repertoires could contain abundant contaminating clonotypes from the bulk population, so computational filtering was required.

The instrument given in TCRdb is Illumina NovaSeq 6000. Synthesis of TCR cDNA relied on 5'RACE template switching, a step that introduced a universal primer site along with unique molecular identifiers. cDNA synthesis was primed from both the TCR alpha and TCR beta constant segments. Libraries were amplified in two PCR steps, with sample barcodes and sequencing adapters added in the second step. Sequencing of libraries was done on Illumina HiSeq 2500 (2x100 bp) or NovaSeq (2x150 bp). Per the authors' processing: Reads were demultiplexed and collapsed into UMI consensus sequences with MIGEC, and V(D)J alignment was performed with MiXCR. Using edgeR on replicate PBMC samples, clonotypes were called vaccine-responding if FDR was below 0.01 and the log2 fold change was above 5 up to day 15. CD4 or CD8 identity was assigned to each bulk clonotype according to whether the clonotype was present at higher abundance in the sequenced CD4 repertoire or the sequenced CD8 repertoire. The raw public reads went through TCRdb reprocessing: fastp at Q25, MiXCR clone calling, in-frame beta chains kept. Identical CDR3 protein sequences are pooled into one entry, listed with their most common genes and DNA. These V and J calls rely on TCRdb rather than the paper's analysis. The table for this sample lists a few hundred thousand distinct CDR3 sequences; around an eighth of them were counted only once. Of the sample, roughly 3% is held by the ten largest clones.

This specimen's treatment or condition label, per the study, means: live attenuated yellow fever vaccine strain. PBMCs were isolated from peripheral blood using a standard Ficoll-Paque protocol. Dynabeads CD4 and CD8 positive selection kits were used to isolate the CD4 and CD8 T-cell fractions. TriZol was used to extract RNA from bulk PBMCs, CD4 and CD8 fractions, and dextramer-positive and dextramer-negative fractions. The sequencing here drew on CD4+ T cells sorted from PBMCs, taken 15 days after the yellow fever booster vaccination. The TCR sequence derives from a man aged 18 to 29 who received the YFV17D yellow fever vaccine.

The nucleotide sequence is given as TGTGCCAGCACCGGGAGCGGGAAAAACATTCAGTACTTC. Its protein reads: CASTGSGKNIQYF. Here the chain combines TRBV7-2 and TRBJ2-4; the D gene is perhaps TRBD2, on 6 matching bases. V loses 7 bases of germline sequence and J loses 4 bases, and the interval between the two ends is 11 bases. From cysteine to phenylalanine, the CDR3 is 13 amino acids long. The read is trimmed to its CDR3 DNA, 39 bases read in frame from base 1. Per the germline V gene, SGHTA is the CDR1 and FQGNSA is the CDR2.